This T cell receptor beta chain derives from a study of T cells in Graves' hyperthyroidism and ophthalmopathy. CDR3 size: 15 residues. V gave up 8 bases and J gave up 6 bases, with 22 bases separating them. Germline V gene data show CDR1 as MGHDK and CDR2 as SYGVNS. RNA transcripts gave rise to amplified TCR beta CDR3 regions. HTBI primers drove first-round RT-PCR of the TCR CDR3. TCRdb used MiXCR to reprocess the multiplex PCR reads, holding one entry per CDR3 protein. Among 650,000 to 800,000 distinct CDR3 sequences listed, 45% were seen once. V and J are TRBV25-1 and TRBJ1-2; possible D gene TRBD1, 6 bases. This TCR derives from an adult man with Graves' disease, either hyperthyroidism or ophthalmopathy (not recorded which). The sequenced sample was peripheral blood or thyroid tissue (not recorded which). The CDR3: CASPAGTLDIDGYTF. The DNA of the CDR3 is TGTGCCAGCCCCGCCGGGACACTCGATATTGATGGCTACACCTTC.